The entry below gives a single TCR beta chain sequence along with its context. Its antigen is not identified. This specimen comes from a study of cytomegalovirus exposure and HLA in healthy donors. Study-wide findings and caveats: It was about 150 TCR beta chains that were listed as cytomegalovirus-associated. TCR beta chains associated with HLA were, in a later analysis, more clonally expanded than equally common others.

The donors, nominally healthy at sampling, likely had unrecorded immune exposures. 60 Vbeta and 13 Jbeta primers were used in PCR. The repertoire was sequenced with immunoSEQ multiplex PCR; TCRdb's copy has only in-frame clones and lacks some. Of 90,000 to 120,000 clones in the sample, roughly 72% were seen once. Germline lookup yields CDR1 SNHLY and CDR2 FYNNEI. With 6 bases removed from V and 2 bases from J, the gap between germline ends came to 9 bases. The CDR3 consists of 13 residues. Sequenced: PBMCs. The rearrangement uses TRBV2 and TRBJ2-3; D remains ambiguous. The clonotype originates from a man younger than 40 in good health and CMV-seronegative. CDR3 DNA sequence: TGTGCCAGCAGGGCGGAACACACAGATACGCAGTATTTT. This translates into CASRAEHTDTQYF.